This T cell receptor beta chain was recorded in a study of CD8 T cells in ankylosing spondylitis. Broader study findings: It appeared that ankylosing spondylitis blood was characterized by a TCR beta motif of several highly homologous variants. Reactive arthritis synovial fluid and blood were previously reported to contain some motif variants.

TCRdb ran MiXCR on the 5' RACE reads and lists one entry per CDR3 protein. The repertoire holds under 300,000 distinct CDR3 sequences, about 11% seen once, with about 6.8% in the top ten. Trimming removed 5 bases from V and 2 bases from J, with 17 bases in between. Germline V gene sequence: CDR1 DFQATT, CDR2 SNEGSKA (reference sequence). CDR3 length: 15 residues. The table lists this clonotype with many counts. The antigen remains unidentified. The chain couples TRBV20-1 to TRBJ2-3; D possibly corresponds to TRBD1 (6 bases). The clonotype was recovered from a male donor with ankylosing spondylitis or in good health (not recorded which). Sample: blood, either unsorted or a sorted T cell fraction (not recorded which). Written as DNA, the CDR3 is TGCAGTGCTTTAAGCACAGGGAGCTACACAGATACGCAGTATTTT. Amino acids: CSALSTGSYTDTQYF.